This T cell receptor beta chain comes out of a study of T cells in Graves' hyperthyroidism and ophthalmopathy. Amplification yielded TCR beta CDR3 regions, with RNA transcripts as the source. The HTBI primer set was used in a first-round RT-PCR of the TCR CDR3. Via MiXCR, TCRdb re-called the multiplex PCR reads, giving one row per CDR3 protein. The table includes 25,000 to 30,000 distinct CDR3 sequences, less than 45% detected once. As concerns this clonotype: The antigen remains unidentified.

Findings of the study overall: Blood also contained most expanded thyroid clonotypes above 0.001.

The V gene's germline CDR1 is ENHRY and CDR2 SYGVKD. The CDR3 spans 14 residues. Germline trimming cut 9 bases from V and 5 bases from J; bases unmatched to any gene: 11. Uncontrolled infections, other autoimmune diseases, pregnancy or lactation led to exclusion of patients. Thyroid ultrasound and orbital computed tomography, with clinical symptoms and serum thyroxine and TRAb, informed diagnoses. PBMCs were obtained from about 9.9 ml fresh peripheral blood. The sample was blood. The gene calls are TRBV10-3 and TRBJ2-3; 7 positions match TRBD1. This sequence originates from a woman aged 25 to 39 with Graves' hyperthyroidism. CDR3 DNA sequence: TGTGCCATGGGGCCGACAGGGATAGTAGATACGCAGTATTTT. This sequence encodes CAMGPTGIVDTQYF.